Below are 21 T cell receptor beta chains sequenced from a single sample in a study of T cells in tumors after PD-1 blockade. Sequencing used immunoSEQ multiplex PCR; TCRdb keeps in-frame clones, though not all of them. This sample has around 34,000 clones, with around 73% found just once. The material was PBMCs, obtained after anti-PD-1 treatment. The source is a human donor with basal cell carcinoma.

The chain employs TRBV27 and TRBJ2-3, with a possible D match to TRBD1 (6 bases). Trimming removed 4 bases at V and 0 bases at J, with 8 bases between. This CDR3 is built from 14 residues. Per germline, CDR1 MNHEY and CDR2 SMNVEV (reference sequence). Here the CDR3 reads CASSSTGSTDTQYF. The CDR3 DNA reads as TGTGCCAGCAGTTCCACAGGGAGCACAGATACGCAGTATTTT.

The CDR3: CASNNRVFASGRAPTDTQYF. The CDR3 DNA sequence: TGTGCCAGCAACAACCGGGTTTTCGCTAGCGGAAGAGCTCCCACAGATACGCAGTATTTT. The chain employs TRBV9 and TRBJ2-3; 7 bases are shared with TRBD2. The CDR3 extends over 20 amino acids. V lost 6 bases to trimming and J lost 2 bases; unmatched junction nucleotides: 24. Per the germline V gene, CDR1 is SGDLS and CDR2 is YYNGEE. The complete variable domain, with remaining parts taken from reference TRBV9 and TRBJ2-3, reads DSGVTQTPKHLITATGQRVTLRCSPRSGDLSVYWYQQSLDQGLQFLIQYYNGEERAKGNILERFSAQQFPDLHSELNLSSLELGDSALYFCASNNRVFASGRAPTDTQYFGPGTRLTVL.

This rearrangement joins TRBV19 to TRBJ1-2, with 10 bases that match TRBD1. Per the germline V gene, CDR1 is LNHDA and CDR2 is SQIVND (reference sequence). CDR3 size: 14 residues. The trim removed 5 bases at V and 6 bases at J, leaving 6 bases unmatched. The CDR3, as DNA: TGTGCCAGTAGTTTGACAGGGGGCCTGGATGGCTACACCTTC. This gives the protein CASSLTGGLDGYTF.

J is TRBJ2-3 and V is TRBV4-1; D is ambiguous. Germline-derived CDR1 and CDR2 are MGHRA and YSYEKL. The ends were cut back, 4 bases at V and 5 bases at J, with 13 bases in the middle. The CDR3 is 14 residues long. This CDR3 is CASSPSSVRDTQYF. The CDR3 bases are TGCGCCAGCAGCCCAAGCAGCGTTCGAGATACGCAGTATTTT.

J is TRBJ2-3 and V is TRBV7-3, with 10 positions matching TRBD2. Germline lookup yields CDR1 SGHTA and CDR2 FQGTGA. The J segment lost 7 bases and the V segment lost 5 bases, leaving 9 bases of the junction unmatched. The CDR3 has 15 residues. Here the CDR3 reads CASSPGGAGGNTQYF. Here the CDR3 DNA reads TGTGCCAGCAGCCCCGGCGGAGCGGGGGGGAATACGCAGTATTTT.

This chain connects TRBV19 to TRBJ1-2; D remains ambiguous. Trimming took 5 bases from V and 1 from J, leaving 17 bases between them. This CDR3 spans 16 amino acids. The germline V gene has CDR1 LNHDA and CDR2 SQIVND (reference sequence). The CDR3 loop is CASSPASGKVNYGYTF. The CDR3 DNA reads TGTGCCAGTAGTCCTGCATCCGGGAAGGTTAACTATGGCTACACCTTC.

The count of this clone is one. This chain joins TRBV28 and TRBJ2-2; no definite D call. The CDR3 covers 15 residues. Deletions cut 4 bases from V and 6 bases from J, with 15 bases between. Germline V gene sequence: CDR1 MDHEN, CDR2 SYDVKM. Here the CDR3 reads CASSSRRLGPGELFF. The CDR3 DNA is TGTGCCAGCAGTTCCCGCCGACTGGGCCCCGGGGAGCTGTTTTTT.

This clone ranks as medium-sized. The J gene is TRBJ1-2, the V gene TRBV7-6; the D is unclear. Germline V gene data show CDR1 as SGHVS and CDR2 as FNYEAQ. V lost 3 bases and J 5 bases, leaving 13 bases between the germline ends. The CDR3 is 14 residues long. The CDR3 DNA is TGTGCCAGCAGCTTGAGCCCCTCCTTTTATGGCTACACCTTC. It encodes CASSLSPSFYGYTF.

The V call is TRBV5-6, the J call TRBJ1-4; D may be TRBD1 (5 bases). This CDR3 spans 16 amino acids. The germline V and J ends were trimmed by 0 bases and 4 bases, with 13 bases remaining between them. Germline V CDR1 and CDR2: SGHDT, YYEEEE. The CDR3 DNA follows: TGTGCCAGCAGCTTGGGAGGTTGGGGCCTTAATGAAAAACTGTTTTTT. This encodes CASSLGGWGLNEKLFF. Filled out from reference TRBV5-6 and TRBJ1-4, the complete variable domain reads DAGVTQSPTHLIKTRGQQVTLRCSPKSGHDTVSWYQQALGQGPQFIFQYYEEEERQRGNFPDRFSGHQFPNYSSELNVNALLLGDSALYLCASSLGGWGLNEKLFFGSGTQLSVL.

The rearrangement joins TRBV7-2 to TRBJ2-7; TRBD1 is a possible D gene (5 bases). Deletions cut 5 bases from V and 3 bases from J, with 14 bases between. From germline, CDR1 is SGHTA and CDR2 FQGNSA. The CDR3 has 14 amino acids. The CDR3 protein is CASSPHQGVYEQYF. The CDR3 DNA sequence: TGTGCCAGCAGCCCACACCAAGGGGTCTACGAGCAGTACTTC.

This clone was seen a single time. The chain combines TRBV19 with TRBJ1-1, with 8 nucleotides matching TRBD1. V was clipped by 8 bases and J by 1 base; unmatched bases: 12. Per germline, CDR1 LNHDA and CDR2 SQIVND (reference sequence). This CDR3 spans 16 amino acids. The CDR3 spells CASDNRDRQPNTEAFF. In DNA form, the CDR3 reads TGTGCCAGTGATAACCGGGACAGGCAGCCGAACACTGAAGCTTTCTTT.

The genes are TRBV5-5 and TRBJ1-2, with D uncertain. The CDR3 is 14 residues long. Germline-derived CDR1 and CDR2 are SGHKS and YYEKEE (reference sequence). The germline V and J ends were trimmed by 0 bases and 3 bases, with 9 bases remaining between them. CDR3 region: CASSLVFNDYGYTF. Here the CDR3 DNA reads TGTGCCAGCAGCTTGGTATTTAACGACTATGGCTACACCTTC.

The chain is built from TRBV4-3 and TRBJ2-3; 10 bases match TRBD1. The CDR3 totals 15 residues. Germline CDR1 LGHNA, CDR2 YSLEER. Unmatched junction bases numbered 4, after V lost 3 bases and J lost 4 bases. This chain's CDR3 is CASSQWDRGPDTQYF. CDR3 DNA: TGCGCCAGCAGCCAGTGGGACAGGGGTCCAGATACGCAGTATTTT.

The chain carries TRBV7-9 and TRBJ1-1; 10 nucleotides align to TRBD1. Trimming cost V 8 bases and J 5 bases; bases outside gene matches: 11. CDR3 length equals 15 residues. Germline V gene lookup returns CDR1 SEHNR and CDR2 FQNEAQ (reference sequence). CDR3 loop: CASHGSGTGVTEAFF. The CDR3 bases are TGTGCCAGCCACGGATCCGGGACAGGGGTAACTGAAGCTTTCTTT. Filled out from reference TRBV7-9 and TRBJ1-1, the complete variable domain reads DTGVSQNPRHKITKRGQNVTFRCDPISEHNRLYWYRQTLGQGPEFLTYFQNEAQLEKSRLLSDRFSAERPKGSFSTLEIQRTEQGDSAMYLCASHGSGTGVTEAFFGQGTRLTVV.

This chain uses TRBV4-1 with TRBJ1-2, with a possible D match to TRBD1 (5 bases). CDR3 length: 14 residues. Germline assignment: CDR1 MGHRA and CDR2 YSYEKL. V was clipped by 0 bases and J by 4 bases, with 9 bases between them. CDR3 DNA sequence: TGCGCCAGCAGCCAAGACGGGGGGGGCTATGGCTACACCTTC. It encodes CASSQDGGGYGYTF.

There are a few counts of this clone. This sequence joins TRBV28 and TRBJ2-7, with D perhaps assigned TRBD1 or TRBD2 (5 bases each). This CDR3 is built from 14 residues. Trimming removed 6 bases from V and 7 bases from J, with 19 bases in between. The germline V gene has CDR1 MDHEN and CDR2 SYDVKM. Here the CDR3 reads CASSRGDGSGEQYF. The CDR3 coding sequence is TGTGCCAGCAGCCGAGGGGATGGGTCCGGAGAGCAGTACTTC.

The chain carries TRBV4-2 and TRBJ2-3; D remains ambiguous. This CDR3 contains 14 residues. Between the trimmed V and J ends, which lost 3 bases and 2 bases, there was a span of 9 bases. CDR1 is LGHNA and CDR2 is YNFKEQ in the germline V gene. The CDR3 DNA reads as TGTGCCAGCAGCCAGTACAGACTCACAGATACGCAGTATTTT. It codes for CASSQYRLTDTQYF.

There are a few counts of this clone. J is TRBJ2-2 and V is TRBV19; 8 nucleotides agree with TRBD2. V was clipped by 3 bases and J by 6 bases; unmatched bases: 6. Germline CDR1 reads LNHDA; CDR2 reads SQIVND (reference sequence). This CDR3 region has 15 residues. The CDR3 sequence: CASSIYGGAAGELFF. The CDR3 nucleotides are TGTGCCAGTAGTATCTACGGGGGGGCAGCCGGGGAGCTGTTTTTT.

This clone was counted only a few times. The chain uses TRBV7-9 and TRBJ2-1; 9 bases map to TRBD1. CDR3 length equals 14 residues. The junction had 8 bases not matched to a gene; V was cut back by 5 bases and J by 9 bases. From germline, CDR1 is SEHNR and CDR2 FQNEAQ (reference sequence). CDR3: CASSVDRGWSEQFF. The DNA for the CDR3 is TGTGCCAGCAGCGTGGACAGGGGTTGGAGTGAGCAGTTCTTC. The whole variable domain, filled in from reference TRBV7-9 and TRBJ2-1, reads DTGVSQNPRHKITKRGQNVTFRCDPISEHNRLYWYRQTLGQGPEFLTYFQNEAQLEKSRLLSDRFSAERPKGSFSTLEIQRTEQGDSAMYLCASSVDRGWSEQFFGPGTRLTVL.

The chain joins TRBV5-8 to TRBJ2-7; D call uncertain. The V end lost 1 base, the J end lost 4 bases, and 3 bases lay between the germline ends. The CDR3 covers 11 residues. Germline V gives CDR1 SGHTS, CDR2 YDEGEE. CDR3 coding DNA: TGTGCCAGCAGCTTGTATTACGAGCAGTACTTC. Its translation is CASSLYYEQYF. Combining the CDR3 with reference TRBV5-8 and TRBJ2-7 gives the whole variable domain EAGVTQSPTHLIKTRGQQATLRCSPISGHTSVYWYQQALGLGLQFLLWYDEGEERNRGNFPPRFSGRQFPNYSSELNVNALELEDSALYLCASSLYYEQYFGPGTRLTVT.

The chain employs TRBV19 and TRBJ1-2; D not resolved. CDR1 and CDR2 (germline): LNHDA, SQIVND (reference sequence). V shed 3 bases and J shed 3 bases, with 8 bases lying between them. The CDR3 totals 13 residues. The CDR3 is CASSISEHYGYTF. Written as DNA, the CDR3 is TGTGCCAGTAGTATCTCTGAGCACTATGGCTACACCTTC.